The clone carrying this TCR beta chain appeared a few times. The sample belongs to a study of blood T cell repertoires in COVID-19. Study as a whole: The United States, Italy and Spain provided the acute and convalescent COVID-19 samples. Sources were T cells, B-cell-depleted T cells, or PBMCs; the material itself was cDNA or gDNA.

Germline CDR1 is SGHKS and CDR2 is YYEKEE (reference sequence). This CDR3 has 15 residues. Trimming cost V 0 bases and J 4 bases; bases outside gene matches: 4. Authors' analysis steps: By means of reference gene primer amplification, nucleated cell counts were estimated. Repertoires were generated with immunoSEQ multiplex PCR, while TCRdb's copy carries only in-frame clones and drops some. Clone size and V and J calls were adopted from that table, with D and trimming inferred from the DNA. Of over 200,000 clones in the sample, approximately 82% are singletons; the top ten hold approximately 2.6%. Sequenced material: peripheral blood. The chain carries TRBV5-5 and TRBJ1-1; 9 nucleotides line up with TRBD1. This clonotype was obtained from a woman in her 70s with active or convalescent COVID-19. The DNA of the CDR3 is TGTGCCAGCAGCTTGGTCACAGGGGGCGGCACTGAAGCTTTCTTT. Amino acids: CASSLVTGGGTEAFF.